The 21 T cell receptor beta chains below come from one sample, sequenced in a study of T cell responses to AZD1222 COVID-19 vaccine. TCRdb keeps only in-frame clones here, not all; method: immunoSEQ multiplex PCR. The data contain 100,000 to 150,000 clones, about 89% of them singletons. Sequenced material: peripheral blood, taken on day 0 of AZD1222 vaccination. These receptors all stem from an adult in good health.

The chain carries TRBV7-9 and TRBJ1-2; TRBD1 matches at 7 bases. With V trimmed by 4 bases and J by 8 bases, 7 bases remained unmatched. Germline V lookup: CDR1 SEHNR, CDR2 FQNEAQ (reference sequence). This CDR3 is 13 amino acids long. The CDR3 loop reads CASSYDRVLGYTF. The CDR3 DNA is TGTGCCAGCAGCTACGACAGGGTTCTGGGCTACACCTTC.

The chain is built from TRBV5-6 and TRBJ1-2; tentatively, D is TRBD1 (6 bases). The CDR3 consists of 14 residues. Germline assignment: CDR1 SGHDT and CDR2 YYEEEE. V was trimmed by 1 base and J by 2 bases, leaving 9 bases between them. The CDR3 nucleotides are TGTGCCAGCAGCTTGACAGGGCCCAACTATGGCTACACCTTC. It translates to CASSLTGPNYGYTF.

The chain couples TRBV6-2 or TRBV6-3 to TRBJ2-5; 10 positions match TRBD1. V was pared by 6 bases and J by 4 bases, with 11 bases of the junction left unmatched. The CDR3 totals 16 residues. CDR1 MNHEY and CDR2 SVGEGT come from the germline V gene. CDR3 residues: CASSFGQGVISETQYF. The CDR3, as DNA: TGTGCCAGCAGCTTCGGACAGGGGGTAATCTCAGAGACCCAGTACTTC.

This clone has just one count. This chain joins TRBV7-8 and TRBJ2-5; perhaps TRBD1 as D (7 bases). CDR1 is SGHVS, CDR2 FQNEAQ, per germline. V was cut by 4 bases and J by 0 bases, with 12 bases left in between. The CDR3 length is 15 residues. CDR3 loop: CASSSAGQYQETQYF. For the CDR3, the DNA is TGTGCCAGCAGCTCGGCGGGACAGTACCAAGAGACCCAGTACTTC.

Only one count was recorded for this clone. The chain has TRBV14 and TRBJ1-4; the D gene is possibly TRBD1 (5 bases). CDR1 is SGHDN and CDR2 is FVKESK in the germline V gene. V lost 0 bases, J lost 1 base, and 18 bases lay in between. The CDR3 runs 19 residues. CDR3 bases: TGTGCCAGCAGCCAAGATCAACCCCTGGGGGTTGGAACTAATGAAAAACTGTTTTTT. It translates to CASSQDQPLGVGTNEKLFF.

This chain connects TRBV5-8 to TRBJ1-2; TRBD1 is a possible D gene (5 bases). CDR1 SGHTS and CDR2 YDEGEE come from the germline V gene. Between the trimmed V and J ends, which lost 8 bases and 4 bases, there was a span of 9 bases. The CDR3 sequence is 11 residues long. The CDR3, as DNA: TGTGCCAGACGGGGGGTCTATGGCTACACCTTC. This codes for CARRGVYGYTF.

The rearrangement joins TRBV19 to TRBJ1-1; D is undetermined. The CDR3 is 11 amino acids. V was pared by 5 bases and J by 4 bases, with 5 bases between. Germline CDR1 LNHDA, CDR2 SQIVND (reference sequence). CDR3 residues: CASSQVTEAFF. The CDR3 nucleotides read TGTGCCAGTAGTCAGGTCACTGAAGCTTTCTTT.

This chain links TRBV9 with TRBJ2-7, with D perhaps TRBD1 (5 bases). Between the trimmed V and J ends, which lost 2 bases and 0 bases, there was a span of 18 bases. This CDR3 region has 17 residues. Germline values: CDR1 SGDLS, CDR2 YYNGEE. The CDR3 here is CASSVGIQGSPSYEQYF. The CDR3 DNA follows: TGTGCCAGCAGCGTGGGGATTCAGGGAAGTCCCTCCTACGAGCAGTACTTC.

V gene TRBV2 combines with J gene TRBJ1-5; TRBD1 matches at 11 bases. Trimming took 6 bases from V and 2 from J; bases not matched to a gene: 3. The CDR3 sequence is 15 residues long. Per the germline V gene, CDR1 is SNHLY and CDR2 is FYNNEI. CDR3 loop: CASRGDRGGNQPQHF. CDR3 sequence (DNA): TGTGCCAGCAGGGGGGACAGGGGGGGCAATCAGCCCCAGCATTTT. The entire variable domain, with the rest obtained from reference TRBV2 and TRBJ1-5, is as follows: EPEVTQTPSHQVTQMGQEVILRCVPISNHLYFYWYRQILGQKVEFLVSFYNNEISEKSEIFDDQFSVERPDGSNFTLKIRSTKLEDSAMYFCASRGDRGGNQPQHFGDGTRLSIL.

The J gene is TRBJ1-6, the V gene TRBV3-1 (or the pseudogene TRBV3-2); D is undetermined. Trimming pared 1 base from V and 0 bases from J, leaving 7 bases between. CDR1 LGHDT and CDR2 YNNKEL come from the germline V gene (reference sequence). This CDR3 has 16 amino acids. The CDR3 DNA reads as TGTGCCAGCAGCCAAGGTGGGAGCTCCTATAATTCACCCCTCCACTTT. This codes for CASSQGGSSYNSPLHF.

The chain joins TRBV6-2 or TRBV6-3 to TRBJ1-1; the D is unclear. Germline V lookup: CDR1 MNHEY, CDR2 SVGEGT. The CDR3 contains 16 residues. Trimming cost V 2 bases and J 0 bases, with 13 bases left between them. Written as DNA, the CDR3 is TGTGCCAGCAGTTACAGGGATGGCCGCATGAACACTGAAGCTTTCTTT. Translated: CASSYRDGRMNTEAFF.

The chain combines TRBV29-1 with TRBJ1-2, with no clear D. The germline V gene encodes CDR1 SQVTM and CDR2 ANQGSEA. The CDR3 sequence is 13 residues long. The V end lost 4 bases, the J end lost 3 bases, and 12 bases lay between the germline ends. The CDR3 is CSVARIRDYGYTF. CDR3 in DNA: TGCAGCGTTGCGCGGATCCGGGACTATGGCTACACCTTC.

V is TRBV3-1 (or the pseudogene TRBV3-2) and J is TRBJ2-1; perhaps D is TRBD1 or TRBD2 (5 bases each). Trimming removed 1 base from V and 9 bases from J, with 13 bases in between. Germline V gene sequence: CDR1 LGHDT, CDR2 YNNKEL (reference sequence). CDR3 length equals 14 residues. This chain's CDR3 is CASSQGYWGSEQFF. The CDR3, as DNA: TGTGCCAGCAGCCAAGGTTATTGGGGGAGTGAGCAGTTCTTC.

The chain carries TRBV7-9 and TRBJ2-1; 12 bases map to TRBD2. V lost 5 bases, J lost 2 bases, and 10 bases stayed unmatched. Per germline, CDR1 SEHNR and CDR2 FQNEAQ (reference sequence). This CDR3 has 18 residues. This CDR3 is CASSPNPLAGGPYNEQFF. The CDR3 region has the DNA TGTGCCAGCAGCCCCAACCCACTAGCGGGGGGCCCCTACAATGAGCAGTTCTTC.

This chain joins TRBV5-3 and TRBJ1-6, with D perhaps TRBD1 (5 bases). TRBV5-3 is an ORF, with its function uncertain. The CDR3 sequence is 15 residues long. Trimming shortened V by 1 base and J by 7 bases, and 12 bases separated the two germline ends. This chain's CDR3 is CARSLRGSNNSPLHF. The CDR3 nucleotides are TGTGCCAGAAGCTTGCGGGGCTCGAACAATTCACCCCTCCACTTT.

The gene calls are TRBV14 and TRBJ1-3, with TRBD1 matching 8 bases. Unmatched junction bases numbered 7, after V lost 2 bases and J lost 4 bases. The CDR3 runs to 16 residues. Germline-derived CDR1 and CDR2 are SGHDN and FVKESK. DNA for the CDR3: TGTGCCAGCAGCCAAAGTACAGGGGGATCAGGAAACACCATATATTTT. Its protein product is CASSQSTGGSGNTIYF.

The chain has TRBV19 and TRBJ2-3, with D hard to call. The CDR3 runs 13 residues. Germline V gene lookup returns CDR1 LNHDA and CDR2 SQIVND (reference sequence). Trimming pared 1 base from V and 2 bases from J, leaving 4 bases between. CDR3: CASSIGATDTQYF. The CDR3 nucleotides read TGTGCCAGTAGTATAGGCGCCACAGATACGCAGTATTTT.

J is TRBJ1-5 and V is TRBV14; weak D call: TRBD1 (5 bases). The ends were cut back, 4 bases at V and 3 bases at J, with 13 bases in the middle. Looked up from germline, CDR1 is SGHDN and CDR2 is FVKESK. The CDR3 is made up of 15 amino acids. The CDR3 reads CASSPPTDSNQPQHF. As DNA, the CDR3 is TGTGCCAGCAGCCCACCGACAGACTCCAATCAGCCCCAGCATTTT.

This chain uses TRBV9 with TRBJ1-2; D perhaps matches TRBD1 (6 bases). V lost 2 bases to trimming and J lost 0 bases, with 17 bases between them. CDR1 and CDR2 (germline): SGDLS, YYNGEE. CDR3 length equals 17 residues. CDR3 in amino acids: CASSVWAGAVSNYGYTF. CDR3 DNA sequence: TGTGCCAGCAGCGTCTGGGCAGGGGCGGTTTCTAACTATGGCTACACCTTC.

This clone appeared a single time. The chain carries TRBV2 and TRBJ1-3, with 10 bases matching TRBD1. Germline trimming cut 8 bases from V and 6 bases from J; bases unmatched to any gene: 4. Germline V gives CDR1 SNHLY, CDR2 FYNNEI. The CDR3 is 13 amino acids. CDR3 DNA sequence: TGTGCCAGCCTCGGACAGGGGGAAAACACCATATATTTT. Its translation: CASLGQGENTIYF.

The chain joins TRBV30 to TRBJ1-2; D remains unclear. Germline CDR1 and CDR2: GTSNPN and SVGIG (reference sequence). The germline V and J ends were trimmed by 3 bases and 6 bases, with 5 bases remaining between them. This CDR3 region has 10 residues. The CDR3 here is CAWRLDGYTF. In DNA form, the CDR3 reads TGTGCCTGGAGGTTGGATGGCTACACCTTC.